This T cell receptor (beta chain) was sequenced for a study of blood T cell repertoires in COVID-19. Study as a whole: Sources were T cells, B-cell-depleted T cells, or PBMCs; the material itself was cDNA or gDNA.

Produced via immunoSEQ multiplex PCR; TCRdb's table is partial and in-frame only. Counted here are around 26,000 clones, around 93% occurring once; the ten biggest clones make up around 2.2%. J gave up 6 bases and V 1 base, and 6 bases lay outside the gene matches. CDR1 and CDR2 from the germline V gene are SEHNR and FQNEAQ (reference sequence). This CDR3 has 15 residues. The TCR was taken from a human donor in a cohort sampled during active COVID-19. This rearrangement joins TRBV7-9 to TRBJ2-4; the match to TRBD2 covers 7 bases. Sequencing was done on a sample of peripheral blood. CDR3 residues: CASSLGEGDRNIQYF. The DNA for the CDR3 is TGTGCCAGCAGCTTAGGGGAGGGTGACCGAAACATTCAGTACTTC.